This TCR beta chain was retrieved from a study of blood T cell repertoires in COVID-19. The CDR3 extends over 10 amino acids. Data came from immunoSEQ multiplex PCR; TCRdb stores just in-frame clones and leaves some out. The profile shows around 200,000 clones, roughly 85% of them singletons. To note about this clone: The junction and the germline gene differ at one end; a read error may be behind it.

The gene calls are TRBV12-3 or TRBV12-4 and TRBJ1-1; 10 nucleotides agree with TRBD1. This TCR was sampled from a woman in her thirties or forties with active or convalescent COVID-19. Sequences were obtained from peripheral blood. CDR3 in DNA: TGTGCCTCCGGACAGGGGGTCCCCCTTTTT. This encodes CASGQGVPLF.